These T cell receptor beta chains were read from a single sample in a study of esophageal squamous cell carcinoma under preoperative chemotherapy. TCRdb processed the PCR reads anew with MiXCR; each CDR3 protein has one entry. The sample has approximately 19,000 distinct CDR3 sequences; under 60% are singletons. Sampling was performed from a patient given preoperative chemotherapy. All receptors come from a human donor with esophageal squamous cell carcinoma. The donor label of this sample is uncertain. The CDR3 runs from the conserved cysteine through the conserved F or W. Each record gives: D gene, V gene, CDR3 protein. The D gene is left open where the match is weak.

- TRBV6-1 CASSEGGPYTEAFF
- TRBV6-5 CASSSGPYEQYF
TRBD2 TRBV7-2 CASSDVAGGLQGETQFF
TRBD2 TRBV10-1 CASSRREGQDTQYF
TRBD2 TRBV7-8 CASTPGLVRREQFF
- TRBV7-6 CASSLGREGVGELFF
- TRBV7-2 CASSSRREREQFF
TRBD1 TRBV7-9 CASSWGTAFSPSYEQYF
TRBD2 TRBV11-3 CASSPPGLLAGGQYF
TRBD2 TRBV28 CASSLASGGLAYEQYF
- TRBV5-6 CASSRERVWPDTQYF
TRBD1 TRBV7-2 CASSLSSGQGKNIQYF
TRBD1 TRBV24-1 CATSDSEDRGEQYF
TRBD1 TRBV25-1 CASRNRDREAFF
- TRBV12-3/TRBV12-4 CASSPDSWSTEKLFF
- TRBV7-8 CASSSGGRGYF